This is a list of T cell receptor beta chains from one sample in a study of naive and memory T cell subsets. TCRdb recomputed calls from the UMI-ligation and nested PCR reads with MiXCR, one row per CDR3 protein. This table holds 100,000 or so distinct CDR3 sequences, 7% found once. Sequencing was done on a sample of central memory CD4+ T cells from blood. Receptors originate from a human donor in good health. The CDR3 runs from the conserved cysteine through the conserved F or W. A D gene is named only where the DNA matches it firmly. Only part of the rows carry a size: once, few, many, or a class if the clone is expanded.

CDR3 protein: CSATQSADTQYF
CDR3 DNA: TGCAGTGCTACCCAATCCGCAGATACGCAGTATTTT
D gene: .
clone size: .
V gene: TRBV20-1
J gene: TRBJ2-3

CDR3 protein: CASSLISGGAYGYTF
CDR3 DNA: TGTGCCAGCAGTTTAATATCAGGTGGCGCCTATGGCTACACCTTC
D gene: .
clone size: many
V gene: TRBV27
J gene: TRBJ1-2

CDR3 protein: CASSLAQIDSYNEQFF
CDR3 DNA: TGCGCCAGCAGCTTGGCGCAAATCGACTCCTACAATGAGCAGTTCTTC
D gene: .
clone size: many
V gene: TRBV5-1
J gene: TRBJ2-1

CDR3 protein: CSAIQGAGTNEQFF
CDR3 DNA: TGCAGTGCGATCCAGGGGGCGGGTACCAATGAGCAGTTCTTC
D gene: TRBD1
clone size: .
V gene: TRBV20-1
J gene: TRBJ2-1

CDR3 protein: CSIEASGKGTQYF
CDR3 DNA: TGCTCAATAGAAGCCAGCGGGAAGGGGACCCAGTACTTC
D gene: TRBD2
clone size: few
V gene: TRBV6-6
J gene: TRBJ2-5

CDR3 protein: CTPMERGLSYEQYF
CDR3 DNA: TGCACCCCTATGGAGCGAGGACTGTCCTACGAGCAGTACTTC
D gene: .
clone size: .
V gene: TRBV29-1
J gene: TRBJ2-7

CDR3 protein: CSARGLAGGGDTQYF
CDR3 DNA: TGCAGTGCTAGGGGACTAGCGGGAGGAGGGGATACGCAGTATTTT
D gene: TRBD2
clone size: .
V gene: TRBV20-1
J gene: TRBJ2-3

CDR3 protein: CASSVGTGYGYTF
CDR3 DNA: TGTGCCAGCAGCGTAGGCACCGGCTATGGCTACACCTTC
D gene: .
clone size: many
V gene: TRBV7-9
J gene: TRBJ1-2

CDR3 protein: CASSLGAAGDQPQHF
CDR3 DNA: TGTGCCAGCAGCTTAGGGGCGGCAGGGGATCAGCCCCAGCATTTT
D gene: .
clone size: many
V gene: TRBV7-2
J gene: TRBJ1-5

CDR3 protein: CASSLNDVSWYEQYF
CDR3 DNA: TGTGCCAGCAGCTTAAATGACGTGAGTTGGTACGAGCAGTACTTC
D gene: .
clone size: .
V gene: TRBV11-2
J gene: TRBJ2-7

CDR3 protein: CASSPLAGDQPQHF
CDR3 DNA: TGCGCCAGCAGCCCACTTGCAGGGGATCAGCCCCAGCATTTT
D gene: .
clone size: many
V gene: TRBV4-1
J gene: TRBJ1-5

CDR3 protein: CASSNRQGPDTQYF
CDR3 DNA: TGTGCCAGCAGCAACAGACAGGGACCAGATACGCAGTATTTT
D gene: TRBD1
clone size: few
V gene: TRBV5-5
J gene: TRBJ2-3

CDR3 protein: CASSQNPTSFHEQYF
CDR3 DNA: TGTGCCAGCAGCCAGAACCCCACTAGTTTCCACGAGCAGTACTTC
D gene: .
clone size: .
V gene: TRBV3-1
J gene: TRBJ2-7

CDR3 protein: CASRREETQYF
CDR3 DNA: TGTGCCAGCAGGCGAGAGGAGACCCAGTACTTC
D gene: .
clone size: few
V gene: TRBV13
J gene: TRBJ2-5

CDR3 protein: CATSYTGGSYNEQFF
CDR3 DNA: TGTGCCACCAGTTATACAGGGGGCTCCTACAATGAGCAGTTCTTC
D gene: TRBD1
clone size: few
V gene: TRBV24-1
J gene: TRBJ2-1

CDR3 protein: CASNRDREETQYF
CDR3 DNA: TGTGCCAGCAACCGGGACAGGGAAGAGACCCAGTACTTC
D gene: TRBD1
clone size: few
V gene: TRBV19
J gene: TRBJ2-5

CDR3 protein: CASNLIRTAGRGEAFF
CDR3 DNA: TGTGCCAGCAACCTAATTCGGACGGCCGGCCGCGGTGAAGCTTTCTTT
D gene: .
clone size: many
V gene: TRBV6-5
J gene: TRBJ1-1

CDR3 protein: CASGKQGALSYEQYF
CDR3 DNA: TGTGCCAGCGGTAAACAGGGGGCGCTGAGCTACGAGCAGTACTTC
D gene: TRBD1
clone size: few
V gene: TRBV11-2
J gene: TRBJ2-7

CDR3 protein: CASSPRLAGDTQYF
CDR3 DNA: TGTGCCAGCAGTCCTCGACTAGCGGGGGATACGCAGTATTTT
D gene: TRBD2
clone size: .
V gene: TRBV7-2
J gene: TRBJ2-3

CDR3 protein: CSALSGRFYNEQFF
CDR3 DNA: TGCAGTGCCCTTAGCGGGAGGTTCTACAATGAGCAGTTCTTC
D gene: TRBD2
clone size: many
V gene: TRBV20-1
J gene: TRBJ2-1

CDR3 protein: CASSRNRVEKLFF
CDR3 DNA: TGTGCCAGCAGTCGCAACAGGGTTGAAAAACTGTTTTTT
D gene: .
clone size: few
V gene: TRBV27
J gene: TRBJ1-4

CDR3 protein: CAISGEGRTEAFF
CDR3 DNA: TGTGCCATCAGTGGAGAAGGACGGACTGAAGCTTTCTTT
D gene: .
clone size: many
V gene: TRBV10-3
J gene: TRBJ1-1

CDR3 protein: CASSEWGAAETQYF
CDR3 DNA: TGTGCCAGCAGTGAGTGGGGGGCGGCTGAGACCCAGTACTTC
D gene: .
clone size: few
V gene: TRBV12-3/TRBV12-4
J gene: TRBJ2-5

CDR3 protein: CASNTAGSGNTIYF
CDR3 DNA: TGTGCCAGCAACACGGCGGGCTCTGGAAACACCATATATTTT
D gene: .
clone size: many
V gene: TRBV12-3/TRBV12-4
J gene: TRBJ1-3

CDR3 protein: CASRSTGENYGYTF
CDR3 DNA: TGTGCCAGCAGATCGACAGGGGAAAACTATGGCTACACCTTC
D gene: TRBD1
clone size: .
V gene: TRBV12-3/TRBV12-4
J gene: TRBJ1-2

CDR3 protein: CASREGQLNTEAFF
CDR3 DNA: TGTGCCAGCAGAGAGGGACAGTTGAACACTGAAGCTTTCTTT
D gene: TRBD1
clone size: many
V gene: TRBV28
J gene: TRBJ1-1

CDR3 protein: CASRTQGRNQPQHF
CDR3 DNA: TGTGCCAGCAGGACACAGGGTCGCAATCAGCCCCAGCATTTT
D gene: .
clone size: many
V gene: TRBV28
J gene: TRBJ1-5

CDR3 protein: CASERNTQYF
CDR3 DNA: TGTGCCAGCGAGCGGAATACGCAGTATTTT
D gene: .
clone size: .
V gene: TRBV5-5
J gene: TRBJ2-3

CDR3 protein: CASSFTNRGGYTF
CDR3 DNA: TGTGCCAGCAGTTTTACTAACAGGGGGGGCTACACCTTC
D gene: TRBD1
clone size: many
V gene: TRBV28
J gene: TRBJ1-2

CDR3 protein: CASSPGTTNTGELFF
CDR3 DNA: TGTGCCAGTTCTCCCGGGACGACGAACACCGGGGAGCTGTTTTTT
D gene: .
clone size: many
V gene: TRBV19
J gene: TRBJ2-2

CDR3 protein: CSAGGPKETQYF
CDR3 DNA: TGCAGTGCAGGAGGCCCGAAAGAGACCCAGTACTTC
D gene: .
clone size: .
V gene: TRBV20-1
J gene: TRBJ2-5

CDR3 protein: CASSFPQSRNTIYF
CDR3 DNA: TGTGCCAGCAGTTTTCCTCAGTCCCGAAACACCATATATTTT
D gene: .
clone size: many
V gene: TRBV12-3/TRBV12-4
J gene: TRBJ1-3

CDR3 protein: CASSEAVRTGELFF
CDR3 DNA: TGTGCCAGCAGTGAAGCTGTACGTACCGGGGAGCTGTTTTTT
D gene: .
clone size: .
V gene: TRBV6-1
J gene: TRBJ2-2

CDR3 protein: CASSSAGTKAFF
CDR3 DNA: TGTGCCAGCAGCTCCGCCGGGACCAAAGCTTTCTTT
D gene: .
clone size: .
V gene: TRBV3-1
J gene: TRBJ1-1

CDR3 protein: CASSLPWSGANVLTF
CDR3 DNA: TGTGCCAGCAGCCTCCCGTGGTCTGGGGCCAACGTCCTGACTTTC
D gene: .
clone size: many
V gene: TRBV5-4
J gene: TRBJ2-6

CDR3 protein: CSVGAHTGVGYTF
CDR3 DNA: TGCAGCGTGGGGGCTCATACAGGGGTCGGCTACACCTTC
D gene: TRBD1
clone size: .
V gene: TRBV29-1
J gene: TRBJ1-2

CDR3 protein: CASKLTGIEKTEAFF
CDR3 DNA: TGTGCCAGCAAATTGACAGGGATAGAAAAAACTGAAGCTTTCTTT
D gene: TRBD1
clone size: many
V gene: TRBV7-9
J gene: TRBJ1-1

CDR3 protein: CASSKVAPYTF
CDR3 DNA: TGTGCCAGCAGCAAAGTAGCCCCCTACACCTTC
D gene: .
clone size: many
V gene: TRBV21-1
J gene: TRBJ1-2

CDR3 protein: CASGLAGAEGETQYF
CDR3 DNA: TGTGCCTCGGGACTAGCGGGAGCGGAGGGAGAGACCCAGTACTTC
D gene: TRBD2
clone size: many
V gene: TRBV7-9
J gene: TRBJ2-5

CDR3 protein: CAIKGSGANVLTF
CDR3 DNA: TGTGCCATCAAAGGCTCTGGGGCCAACGTCCTGACTTTC
D gene: .
clone size: .
V gene: TRBV10-3
J gene: TRBJ2-6

CDR3 protein: CSAIPGQGTYEQYF
CDR3 DNA: TGCAGTGCTATACCGGGACAGGGAACCTACGAGCAGTACTTC
D gene: TRBD1
clone size: many
V gene: TRBV20-1
J gene: TRBJ2-7

CDR3 protein: CSATSGSGGATDTQYF
CDR3 DNA: TGCAGCGCTACTAGCGGGAGCGGGGGGGCCACAGATACGCAGTATTTT
D gene: TRBD2
clone size: many
V gene: TRBV29-1
J gene: TRBJ2-3

CDR3 protein: CASSLNRQGTSSSGANVLTF
CDR3 DNA: TGCGCCAGCAGCTTGAATCGTCAAGGGACTTCGAGCTCTGGGGCCAACGTCCTGACTTTC
D gene: .
clone size: many
V gene: TRBV5-1
J gene: TRBJ2-6

CDR3 protein: CAISDPGYTDTQYF
CDR3 DNA: TGTGCCATCAGTGACCCGGGGTACACAGATACGCAGTATTTT
D gene: .
clone size: few
V gene: TRBV10-3
J gene: TRBJ2-3

CDR3 protein: CATAPLPGFEKLFF
CDR3 DNA: TGTGCCACCGCGCCTCTTCCGGGTTTTGAAAAACTGTTTTTT
D gene: .
clone size: many
V gene: TRBV28
J gene: TRBJ1-4

CDR3 protein: CASSSPRGSGSGEQFF
CDR3 DNA: TGTGCCAGCAGCTCACCCCGTGGTAGCGGGAGTGGTGAGCAGTTCTTC
D gene: TRBD2
clone size: many
V gene: TRBV6-2/TRBV6-3
J gene: TRBJ2-1

CDR3 protein: CASSQGKLTDTQYF
CDR3 DNA: TGTGCCAGCAGCCAAGGGAAACTAACAGATACGCAGTATTTT
D gene: .
clone size: few
V gene: TRBV3-1
J gene: TRBJ2-3

CDR3 protein: CASSEGRGRNTIYF
CDR3 DNA: TGTGCCAGCAGTGAGGGGCGCGGAAGAAACACCATATATTTT
D gene: .
clone size: few
V gene: TRBV2
J gene: TRBJ1-3

CDR3 protein: CSARGSQIHSNQPQHF
CDR3 DNA: TGCAGTGCTAGAGGGTCACAGATCCATAGCAATCAGCCCCAGCATTTT
D gene: .
clone size: many
V gene: TRBV20-1
J gene: TRBJ1-5

CDR3 protein: CASSFRGSVEQFF
CDR3 DNA: TGTGCCAGCAGCTTTAGGGGCTCCGTAGAGCAGTTCTTC
D gene: .
clone size: many
V gene: TRBV7-8
J gene: TRBJ2-1

CDR3 protein: CASSLGGQGLYF
CDR3 DNA: TGTGCCAGCAGTTTAGGGGGACAGGGGCTATACTTC
D gene: TRBD1
clone size: few
V gene: TRBV12-3/TRBV12-4
J gene: TRBJ2-7

CDR3 protein: CASSFGGTYGYTF
CDR3 DNA: TGTGCCAGCAGTTTCGGCGGGACGTATGGCTACACCTTC
D gene: .
clone size: .
V gene: TRBV12-3/TRBV12-4
J gene: TRBJ1-2

CDR3 protein: CAWRRQGTANEAFF
CDR3 DNA: TGTGCCTGGAGGAGACAGGGAACAGCCAATGAAGCTTTCTTT
D gene: TRBD1
clone size: many
V gene: TRBV30
J gene: TRBJ1-1

CDR3 protein: CASSLIGTSGADTQYF
CDR3 DNA: TGTGCCAGCAGCTTAATCGGGACTAGCGGGGCAGATACGCAGTATTTT
D gene: TRBD2
clone size: .
V gene: TRBV7-2
J gene: TRBJ2-3

CDR3 protein: CASSRVAYNSPLHF
CDR3 DNA: TGTGCCAGCAGTCGCGTCGCCTATAATTCACCCCTCCACTTT
D gene: .
clone size: .
V gene: TRBV6-5
J gene: TRBJ1-6

CDR3 protein: CASSSTVSRTYGYTF
CDR3 DNA: TGTGCCAGTAGTAGTACAGTTTCTCGGACATATGGCTACACCTTC
D gene: .
clone size: .
V gene: TRBV19
J gene: TRBJ1-2

CDR3 protein: CSASQGANEQYF
CDR3 DNA: TGCAGTGCTTCCCAGGGGGCCAACGAGCAGTACTTC
D gene: TRBD1
clone size: many
V gene: TRBV20-1
J gene: TRBJ2-7

CDR3 protein: CASSLVYGGKNIQYF
CDR3 DNA: TGTGCCAGCAGCTTAGTGTATGGCGGCAAAAACATTCAGTACTTC
D gene: .
clone size: .
V gene: TRBV7-2
J gene: TRBJ2-4

CDR3 protein: CSARPYPDAYTF
CDR3 DNA: TGCAGTGCTCGACCATACCCGGATGCCTACACCTTC
D gene: .
clone size: many
V gene: TRBV20-1
J gene: TRBJ1-2